What follows are 20 T cell receptor beta chains derived from one specimen sequenced in a study of T cell responses to AZD1222 COVID-19 vaccine. Produced via immunoSEQ multiplex PCR; TCRdb's table is partial and in-frame only. The sample has approximately 140,000 clones; roughly 90% are singletons. The sequencing here drew on peripheral blood, taken on day 0 of AZD1222 vaccination. These receptors all stem from an adult in good health.

The table lists this clone with a few counts. The chain is built from TRBV7-2 and TRBJ1-2, with D tentatively TRBD1 (5 bases). With 0 bases removed from V and 4 bases from J, the gap between germline ends came to 9 bases. The CDR3 runs to 14 residues. Germline CDR1 is SGHTA and CDR2 is FQGNSA. As DNA, the CDR3 is TGTGCCAGCAGCTTAGCAGGGGCTTCCTATGGCTACACCTTC. Amino acids: CASSLAGASYGYTF.

The rearrangement uses TRBV19 and TRBJ2-3; D ambiguous. V was cut by 6 bases and J by 2 bases, with 9 bases left in between. The germline V gene encodes CDR1 LNHDA and CDR2 SQIVND (reference sequence). The CDR3 totals 13 residues. The CDR3: CASSPRPTDTQYF. The CDR3 DNA reads TGTGCCAGTAGCCCTCGACCCACAGATACGCAGTATTTT.

The rearrangement joins TRBV7-2 to TRBJ1-2; D is unclear. The CDR3 spans 15 residues. The V gene lost 5 bases and the J gene lost 1 base, with 14 bases spanning the gap. CDR1 SGHTA and CDR2 FQGNSA come from the germline V gene. The CDR3 sequence: CASSTARHLNYGYTF. In DNA, the CDR3 is TGTGCCAGCAGCACAGCCCGGCACCTTAACTATGGCTACACCTTC.

J is TRBJ1-1 and V is TRBV5-5; tentative D call: TRBD1 (5 bases). There are 13 residues in the CDR3. Trimming took 4 bases from V and 10 from J, leaving 17 bases between them. Germline V CDR1 and CDR2: SGHKS, YYEKEE (reference sequence). The CDR3 nucleotides read TGTGCCAGCAGCGGTCGGCAGGGAATCGTAGCTTTCTTT. It specifies CASSGRQGIVAFF. Full variable domain (rest looked up from reference TRBV5-5 and TRBJ1-1): DAGVTQSPTHLIKTRGQQVTLRCSPISGHKSVSWYQQVLGQGPQFIFQYYEKEERGRGNFPDRFSARQFPNYSSELNVNALLLGDSALYLCASSGRQGIVAFFGQGTRLTVV.

The chain links TRBV6-6 to TRBJ2-3; D ambiguous. Germline V gene sequence: CDR1 MNHNY, CDR2 SVGAGI (reference sequence). V lost 5 bases, J lost 2 bases, and 2 bases lay in between. The CDR3 runs to 11 residues. The CDR3 coding sequence is TGTGCCAGCAGTGTCACAGATACGCAGTATTTT. Its translation: CASSVTDTQYF.

In its sample, this clone was seen once. V gene TRBV7-9 combines with J gene TRBJ2-7, with TRBD1 identical over 7 bases. With 3 bases clipped from V and 0 bases from J, the junction kept 5 bases outside the gene matches. The CDR3 is made up of 15 amino acids. Germline V gene data show CDR1 as SEHNR and CDR2 as FQNEAQ (reference sequence). The CDR3 DNA reads as TGTGCCAGCAGCTTTACAGGGGCCCCCTCCTACGAGCAGTACTTC. Protein sequence: CASSFTGAPSYEQYF.

The chain links TRBV4-3 to TRBJ2-2, with TRBD2 matching over 9 bases. Losses at the gene ends were 2 bases for V and 0 bases for J; bases not matched to a gene: 4. The CDR3 is 17 residues long. In germline, CDR1 is LGHNA, CDR2 YSLEER. CDR3 protein: CASSQPRLAANTGELFF. CDR3 coding DNA: TGCGCCAGCAGCCAACCCAGACTAGCGGCGAACACCGGGGAGCTGTTTTTT.

The rearrangement links TRBV6-5 to TRBJ1-3, with unresolved D. In germline, CDR1 is MNHEY, CDR2 SVGAGI. V was clipped by 0 bases and J by 7 bases, with 13 bases between them. The CDR3 totals 15 residues. The DNA of the CDR3 is TGTGCCAGCAGTTACTCGAAGCCCGGGAGGAACACCATATATTTT. It encodes CASSYSKPGRNTIYF.

Notes on this clone: At one end the junction does not follow the germline gene, possibly because of a read error. The chain links TRBV4-1 to TRBJ2-1; TRBD1 might be the D (6 bases). Germline CDR1 is MGHRA and CDR2 is YSYEKL. The CDR3 consists of 14 residues. CDR3 amino acids: CASTQGQPVNEQFF. CDR3 bases: TGCGCCAGCACCCAAGGACAGCCAGTTAATGAGCAGTTCTTC.

This chain uses TRBV9 with TRBJ2-3; 9 bases map to TRBD1. With V trimmed by 3 bases and J by 9 bases, 20 bases remained unmatched. CDR3 size: 18 residues. The germline V gene has CDR1 SGDLS and CDR2 YYNGEE. Here the CDR3 reads CASSGNRGRVRADNTQYF. The CDR3 nucleotides are TGTGCCAGCAGCGGAAACAGGGGGCGGGTCCGGGCAGATAACACGCAGTATTTT.

This chain joins TRBV30 and TRBJ2-7, with D perhaps TRBD2 (6 bases). Trimming took off 0 bases at V and 4 bases at J, with 10 bases between the two ends. The V gene's germline CDR1 is GTSNPN and CDR2 SVGIG (reference sequence). The CDR3 contains 13 residues. The CDR3 sequence: CAWSVSSGYEQYF. The CDR3 DNA follows: TGTGCCTGGAGTGTGAGTAGCGGTTACGAGCAGTACTTC.

V and J are TRBV19 and TRBJ2-1; 9 nucleotides align to TRBD1. This CDR3 is built from 16 residues. V gave up 6 bases and J gave up 0 bases; unmatched junction bases: 6. Germline CDR1 reads LNHDA; CDR2 reads SQIVND (reference sequence). CDR3 sequence: CASRKGQGISYNEQFF. CDR3 coding DNA: TGTGCCAGTAGAAAAGGACAGGGGATCTCCTACAATGAGCAGTTCTTC.

The rearrangement links TRBV4-2 to TRBJ1-2, with 7 nucleotides matching TRBD1. Germline V CDR1 and CDR2: LGHNA, YNFKEQ. V shed 2 bases and J 4 bases; nucleotides not matched to a gene: 10. The CDR3 runs 16 residues. The DNA of the CDR3 is TGTGCCAGCAGCCAAAGAGATCGAGGGGGCAGCTATGGCTACACCTTC. It yields the protein CASSQRDRGGSYGYTF.

The gene calls are TRBV6-2 or TRBV6-3 and TRBJ2-7, with D perhaps TRBD1 (5 bases). The ends were cut back, 5 bases at V and 2 bases at J, with 13 bases in the middle. The CDR3 consists of 14 residues. Germline V gives CDR1 MNHEY, CDR2 SVGEGT. Here the CDR3 reads CASSLPDNTYEQYF. The CDR3 nucleotides read TGTGCCAGCAGTCTCCCGGACAATACCTACGAGCAGTACTTC.

The chain employs TRBV3-1 (or the pseudogene TRBV3-2) and TRBJ2-7; D remains unclear. The CDR3 runs 13 residues. Germline loops: CDR1 LGHDT, CDR2 YNNKEL (reference sequence). The V end lost 2 bases, the J end lost 4 bases, and 9 bases lay between the germline ends. CDR3 DNA: TGTGCCAGCAGCCAATTCCCGAAATACGAGCAGTACTTC. Amino acids: CASSQFPKYEQYF.

The chain joins TRBV28 to TRBJ1-2; D ambiguous. There are 14 residues in the CDR3. The germline V gene has CDR1 MDHEN and CDR2 SYDVKM. V shed 7 bases and J shed 4 bases, with 16 bases lying between them. Here the CDR3 DNA reads TGTGCCAGCACCGCAGCAGACATCTTCTATGGCTACACCTTC. It encodes CASTAADIFYGYTF.

The chain couples TRBV27 to TRBJ1-2; weak D call: TRBD1 (5 bases). Germline V gives CDR1 MNHEY, CDR2 SMNVEV (reference sequence). This CDR3 is built from 15 residues. V gave up 3 bases and J gave up 4 bases, with 15 bases separating them. CDR3 bases: TGTGCCAGCAGTTTCAAGCAGGGAACCATCTATGGCTACACCTTC. Amino acids: CASSFKQGTIYGYTF.

DNA for the CDR3: TGCGCCAGTACTACGGGACAGAACTATGGCTACACCTTC. Translating it yields CASTTGQNYGYTF. The chain joins TRBV5-1 to TRBJ1-2; TRBD1 matches 7 bases. V was pared by 8 bases and J by 2 bases, with 6 bases of the junction left unmatched. The CDR3 is made up of 13 amino acids. CDR1 and CDR2 from the germline V gene are SGHRS and YFSETQ.

The chain combines TRBV4-2 with TRBJ1-4; possibly TRBD1 for D (5 bases). CDR3 size: 13 residues. Germline V gene data show CDR1 as LGHNA and CDR2 as YNFKEQ. V lost 4 bases and J lost 6, with 9 bases in between. The CDR3 DNA reads TGTGCCAGCAGCCGCCGGGGGGATGAAAAACTGTTTTTT. Translation gives CASSRRGDEKLFF.

This chain connects TRBV6-4 to TRBJ2-5; no clear D. This CDR3 has 12 amino acids. Trimming stripped 5 bases from V and 0 bases from J, with 4 bases between. The germline V gene encodes CDR1 MRHNA and CDR2 SNTAGT. CDR3 amino acids: CASSPYQETQYF. As DNA, the CDR3 is TGTGCCAGCAGTCCGTACCAAGAGACCCAGTACTTC.